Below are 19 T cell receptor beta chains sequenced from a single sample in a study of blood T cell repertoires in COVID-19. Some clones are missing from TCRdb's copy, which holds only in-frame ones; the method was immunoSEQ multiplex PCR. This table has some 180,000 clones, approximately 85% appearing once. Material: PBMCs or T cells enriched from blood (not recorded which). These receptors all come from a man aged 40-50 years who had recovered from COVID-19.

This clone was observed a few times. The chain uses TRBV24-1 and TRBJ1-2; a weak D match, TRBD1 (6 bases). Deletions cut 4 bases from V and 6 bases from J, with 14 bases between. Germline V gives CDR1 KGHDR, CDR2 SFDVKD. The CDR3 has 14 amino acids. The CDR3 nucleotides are TGTGCCACCAGTGAAAATACAGGGTTGAATGGCTACACCTTC. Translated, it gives CATSENTGLNGYTF.

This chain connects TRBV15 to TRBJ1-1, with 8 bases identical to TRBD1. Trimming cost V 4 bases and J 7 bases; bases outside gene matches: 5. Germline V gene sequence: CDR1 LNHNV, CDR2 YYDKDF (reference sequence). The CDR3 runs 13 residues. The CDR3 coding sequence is TGTGCCACCAGCATACAGGGGGTGGGTGAAGCTTTCTTT. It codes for CATSIQGVGEAFF. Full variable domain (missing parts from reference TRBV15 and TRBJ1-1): DAMVIQNPRYQVTQFGKPVTLSCSQTLNHNVMYWYQQKSSQAPKLLFHYYDKDFNNEADTPDNFQSRRPNTSFCFLDIRSPGLGDTAMYLCATSIQGVGEAFFGQGTRLTVV.

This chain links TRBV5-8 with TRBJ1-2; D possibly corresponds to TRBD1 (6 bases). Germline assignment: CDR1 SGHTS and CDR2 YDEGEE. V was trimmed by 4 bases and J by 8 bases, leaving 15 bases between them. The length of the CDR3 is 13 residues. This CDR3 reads CASSTNREGGYTF. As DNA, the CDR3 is TGTGCCAGCAGCACCAACAGGGAGGGCGGCTACACCTTC. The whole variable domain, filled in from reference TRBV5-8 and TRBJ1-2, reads EAGVTQSPTHLIKTRGQQATLRCSPISGHTSVYWYQQALGLGLQFLLWYDEGEERNRGNFPPRFSGRQFPNYSSELNVNALELEDSALYLCASSTNREGGYTFGSGTRLTVV.

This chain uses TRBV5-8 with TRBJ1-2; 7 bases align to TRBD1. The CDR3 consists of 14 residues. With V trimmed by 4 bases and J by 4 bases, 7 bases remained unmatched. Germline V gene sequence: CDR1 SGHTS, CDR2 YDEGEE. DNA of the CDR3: TGTGCCAGCAGCCCTCCAGGGGGAATCTATGGCTACACCTTC. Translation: CASSPPGGIYGYTF.

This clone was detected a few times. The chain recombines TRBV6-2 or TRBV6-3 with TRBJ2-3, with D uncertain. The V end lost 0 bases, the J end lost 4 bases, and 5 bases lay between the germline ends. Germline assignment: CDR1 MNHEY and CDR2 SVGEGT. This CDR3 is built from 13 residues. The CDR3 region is CASSYSGADTQYF. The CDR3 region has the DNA TGTGCCAGCAGTTACTCGGGCGCAGATACGCAGTATTTT.

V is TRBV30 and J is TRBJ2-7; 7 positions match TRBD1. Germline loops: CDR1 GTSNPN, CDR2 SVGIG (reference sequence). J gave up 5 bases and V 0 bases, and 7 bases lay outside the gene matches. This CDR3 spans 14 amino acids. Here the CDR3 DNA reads TGTGCCTGGAGTGTTTGGGACAGAAGCGACGAGCAGTACTTC. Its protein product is CAWSVWDRSDEQYF.

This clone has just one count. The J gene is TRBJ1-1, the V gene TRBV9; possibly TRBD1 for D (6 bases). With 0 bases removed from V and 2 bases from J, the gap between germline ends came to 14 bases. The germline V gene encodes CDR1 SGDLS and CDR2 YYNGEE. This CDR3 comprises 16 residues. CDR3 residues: CASSVGFGTTNTEAFF. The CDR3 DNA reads TGTGCCAGCAGCGTAGGATTCGGGACAACCAACACTGAAGCTTTCTTT.

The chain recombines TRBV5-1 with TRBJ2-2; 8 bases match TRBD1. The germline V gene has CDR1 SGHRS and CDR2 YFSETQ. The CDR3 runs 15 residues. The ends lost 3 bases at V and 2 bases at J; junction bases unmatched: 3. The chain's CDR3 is CASSWDRSNTGELFF. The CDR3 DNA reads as TGCGCCAGCAGCTGGGACAGGTCCAACACCGGGGAGCTGTTTTTT.

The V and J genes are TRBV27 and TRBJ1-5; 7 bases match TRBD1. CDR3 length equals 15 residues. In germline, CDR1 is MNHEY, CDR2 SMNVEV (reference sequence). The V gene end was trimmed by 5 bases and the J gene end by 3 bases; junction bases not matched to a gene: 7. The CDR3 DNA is TGTGCCAGCAGTCGGACAGGTCTCGTCAATCAGCCCCAGCATTTT. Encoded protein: CASSRTGLVNQPQHF.

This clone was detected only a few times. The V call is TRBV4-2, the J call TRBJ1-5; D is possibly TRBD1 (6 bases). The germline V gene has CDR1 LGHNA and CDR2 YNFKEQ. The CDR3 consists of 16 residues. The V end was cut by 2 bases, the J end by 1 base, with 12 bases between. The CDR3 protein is CASSQKTGPSNQPQHF. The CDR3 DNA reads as TGTGCCAGCAGCCAAAAGACAGGTCCGAGCAATCAGCCCCAGCATTTT.

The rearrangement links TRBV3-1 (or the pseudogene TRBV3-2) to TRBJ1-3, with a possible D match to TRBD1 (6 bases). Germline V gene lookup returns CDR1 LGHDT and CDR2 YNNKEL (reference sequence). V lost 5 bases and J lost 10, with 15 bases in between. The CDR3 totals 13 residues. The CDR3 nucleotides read TGTGCCAGCAGCTTCACTAACAGGGAAACCATATATTTT. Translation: CASSFTNRETIYF.

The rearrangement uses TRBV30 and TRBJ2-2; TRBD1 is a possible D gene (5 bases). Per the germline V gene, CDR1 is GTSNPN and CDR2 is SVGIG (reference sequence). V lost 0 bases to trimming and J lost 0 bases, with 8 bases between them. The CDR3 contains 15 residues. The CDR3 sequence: CAWSVGLANTGELFF. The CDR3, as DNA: TGTGCCTGGAGTGTGGGGCTCGCGAACACCGGGGAGCTGTTTTTT.

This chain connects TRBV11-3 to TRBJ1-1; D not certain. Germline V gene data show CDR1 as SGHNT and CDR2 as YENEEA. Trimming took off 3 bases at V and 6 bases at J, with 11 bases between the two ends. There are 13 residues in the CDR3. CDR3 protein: CASSFSVGPEAFF. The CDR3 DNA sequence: TGTGCCAGCAGCTTTTCGGTTGGTCCTGAAGCTTTCTTT.

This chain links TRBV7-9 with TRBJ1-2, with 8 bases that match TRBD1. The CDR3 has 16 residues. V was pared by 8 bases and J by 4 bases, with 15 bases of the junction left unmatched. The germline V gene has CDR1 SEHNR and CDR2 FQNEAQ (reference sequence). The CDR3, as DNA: TGTGCCAGCGAGCCATCCAGGGGACAGGCGCTCTATGGCTACACCTTC. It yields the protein CASEPSRGQALYGYTF. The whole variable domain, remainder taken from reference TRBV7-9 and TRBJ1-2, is DTGVSQNPRHKITKRGQNVTFRCDPISEHNRLYWYRQTLGQGPEFLTYFQNEAQLEKSRLLSDRFSAERPKGSFSTLEIQRTEQGDSAMYLCASEPSRGQALYGYTFGSGTRLTVV.

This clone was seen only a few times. The CDR3 sequence: CASSLRGTGWSSGNTIYF. The DNA of the CDR3 is TGTGCCAGCAGCTTACGCGGGACAGGTTGGAGCTCTGGAAACACCATATATTTT. The chain has TRBV7-9 and TRBJ1-3; TRBD1 matches 8 bases. The CDR3 loop spans 18 amino acids. Germline V gene data show CDR1 as SEHNR and CDR2 as FQNEAQ (reference sequence). V was pared by 2 bases and J by 0 bases, with 9 bases of the junction left unmatched. The whole variable domain, filled in from reference TRBV7-9 and TRBJ1-3, reads DTGVSQNPRHKITKRGQNVTFRCDPISEHNRLYWYRQTLGQGPEFLTYFQNEAQLEKSRLLSDRFSAERPKGSFSTLEIQRTEQGDSAMYLCASSLRGTGWSSGNTIYFGEGSWLTVV.

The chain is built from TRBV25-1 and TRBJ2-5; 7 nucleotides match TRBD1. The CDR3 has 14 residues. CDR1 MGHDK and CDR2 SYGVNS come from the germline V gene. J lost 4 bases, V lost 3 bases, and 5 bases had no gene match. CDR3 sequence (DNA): TGTGCCAGCAGTGAGGCCCGGGACAGAGAGACCCAGTACTTC. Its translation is CASSEARDRETQYF.

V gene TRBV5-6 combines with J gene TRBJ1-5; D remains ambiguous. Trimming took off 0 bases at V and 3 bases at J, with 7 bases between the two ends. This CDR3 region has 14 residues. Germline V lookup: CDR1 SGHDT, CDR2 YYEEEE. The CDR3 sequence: CASSLGAYNQPQHF. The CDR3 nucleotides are TGTGCCAGCAGCTTGGGCGCTTACAATCAGCCCCAGCATTTT.

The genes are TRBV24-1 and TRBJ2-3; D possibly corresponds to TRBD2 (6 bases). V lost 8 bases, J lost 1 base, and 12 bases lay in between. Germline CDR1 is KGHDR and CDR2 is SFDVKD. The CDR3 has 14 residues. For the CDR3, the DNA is TGTGCCACCAAGGAGGGTAGCGGCACAGATACGCAGTATTTT. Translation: CATKEGSGTDTQYF.

The CDR3 region has the DNA TGTGCCAGCAGCAACAGGGGCGCGGACTACAATGAGCAGTTCTTC. It encodes CASSNRGADYNEQFF. The genes are TRBV7-9 and TRBJ2-1; 7 bases map to TRBD1. Germline V lookup: CDR1 SEHNR, CDR2 FQNEAQ (reference sequence). CDR3 length equals 15 residues. The ends lost 5 bases at V and 3 bases at J; junction bases unmatched: 7.